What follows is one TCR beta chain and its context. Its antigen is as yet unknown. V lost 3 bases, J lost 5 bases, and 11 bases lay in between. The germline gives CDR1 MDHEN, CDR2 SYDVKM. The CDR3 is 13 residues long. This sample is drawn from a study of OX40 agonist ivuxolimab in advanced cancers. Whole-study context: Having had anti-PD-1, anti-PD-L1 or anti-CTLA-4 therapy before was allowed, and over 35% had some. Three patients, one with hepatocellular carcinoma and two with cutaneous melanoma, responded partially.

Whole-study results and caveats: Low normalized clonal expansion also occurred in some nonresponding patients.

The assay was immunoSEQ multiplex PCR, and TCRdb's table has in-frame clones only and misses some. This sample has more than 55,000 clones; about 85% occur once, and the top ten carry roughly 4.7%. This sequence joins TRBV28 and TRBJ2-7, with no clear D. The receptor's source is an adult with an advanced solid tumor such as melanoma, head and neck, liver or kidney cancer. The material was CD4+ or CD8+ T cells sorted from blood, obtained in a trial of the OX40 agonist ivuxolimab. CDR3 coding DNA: TGTGCCAGCAGTTTCTTAGTCGTCGACGAGCAGTACTTC. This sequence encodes CASSFLVVDEQYF.